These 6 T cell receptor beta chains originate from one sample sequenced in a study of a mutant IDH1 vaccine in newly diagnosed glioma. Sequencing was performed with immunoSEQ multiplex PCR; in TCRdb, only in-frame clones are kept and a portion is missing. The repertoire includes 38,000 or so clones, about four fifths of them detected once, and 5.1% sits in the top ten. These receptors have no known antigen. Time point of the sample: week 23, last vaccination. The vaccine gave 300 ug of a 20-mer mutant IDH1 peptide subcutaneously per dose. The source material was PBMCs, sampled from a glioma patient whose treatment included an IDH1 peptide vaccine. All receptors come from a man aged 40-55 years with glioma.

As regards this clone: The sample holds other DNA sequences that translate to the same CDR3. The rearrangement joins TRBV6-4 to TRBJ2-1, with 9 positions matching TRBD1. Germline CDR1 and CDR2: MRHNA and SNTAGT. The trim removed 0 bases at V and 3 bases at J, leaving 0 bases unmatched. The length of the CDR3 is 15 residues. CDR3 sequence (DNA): TGTGCCAGCAGTGACTCGACAGGGGGCTACAATGAGCAGTTCTTC. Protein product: CASSDSTGGYNEQFF.

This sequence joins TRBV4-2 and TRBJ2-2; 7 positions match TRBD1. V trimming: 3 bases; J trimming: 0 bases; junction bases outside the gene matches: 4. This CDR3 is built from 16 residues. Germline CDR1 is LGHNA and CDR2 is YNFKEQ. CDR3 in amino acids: CASSQAGTANTGELFF. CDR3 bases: TGTGCCAGCAGCCAGGCCGGGACAGCGAACACCGGGGAGCTGTTTTTT.

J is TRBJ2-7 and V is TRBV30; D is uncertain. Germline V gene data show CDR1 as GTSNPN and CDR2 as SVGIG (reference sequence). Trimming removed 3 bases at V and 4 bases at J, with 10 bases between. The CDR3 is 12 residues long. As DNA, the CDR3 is TGTGCCTGGAGCCAAAAGGCTTACGAGCAGTACTTC. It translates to CAWSQKAYEQYF.

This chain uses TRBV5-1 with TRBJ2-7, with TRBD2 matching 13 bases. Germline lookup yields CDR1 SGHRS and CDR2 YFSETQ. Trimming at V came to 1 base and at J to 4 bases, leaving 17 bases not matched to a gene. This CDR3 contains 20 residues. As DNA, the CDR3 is TGCGCCAGCAGCTTGCCGACCAATCGGACTAGCGGGGGCAAACTGTACGAGCAGTACTTC. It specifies CASSLPTNRTSGGKLYEQYF.

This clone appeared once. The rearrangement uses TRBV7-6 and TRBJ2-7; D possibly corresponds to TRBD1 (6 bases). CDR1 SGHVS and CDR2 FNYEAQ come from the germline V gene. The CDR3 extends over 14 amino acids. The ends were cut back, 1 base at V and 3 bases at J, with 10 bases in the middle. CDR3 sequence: CASSLVRGSYEQYF. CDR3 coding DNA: TGTGCCAGCAGCTTAGTTAGGGGGAGCTACGAGCAGTACTTC.

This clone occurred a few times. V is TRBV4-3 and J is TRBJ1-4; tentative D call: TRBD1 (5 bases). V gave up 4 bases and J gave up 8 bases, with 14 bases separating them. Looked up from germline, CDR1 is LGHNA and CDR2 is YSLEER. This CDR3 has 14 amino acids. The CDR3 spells CASSLSGWGEKLFF. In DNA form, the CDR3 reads TGCGCCAGCAGCCTATCCGGGTGGGGCGAAAAACTGTTTTTT.